These 9 T cell receptor beta chains were sequenced from one sample in a study of CD8 T cells in ankylosing spondylitis. In TCRdb, the 5' RACE reads were re-called with MiXCR into one record per CDR3 protein. This table has about 200,000 distinct CDR3 sequences, around 13% appearing once. Sequenced: blood, either unsorted or a sorted T cell fraction (not recorded which). Source of these receptors: a male donor with ankylosing spondylitis or in good health (not recorded which).

The genes are TRBV12-3 or TRBV12-4 and TRBJ2-1; perhaps TRBD2 as D (6 bases). This CDR3 contains 14 residues. Trimming stripped 5 bases from V and 5 bases from J, with 13 bases between. CDR3 sequence reads: CASSPQRANNEQFF. CDR3 DNA: TGTGCCAGCAGTCCTCAGCGGGCGAACAATGAGCAGTTCTTC.

This clonotype was observed a handful of times. The chain couples TRBV11-1 to TRBJ2-7, with D maybe TRBD2 (6 bases). The CDR3 sequence is 19 residues long. V gave up 5 bases and J gave up 2 bases, with 28 bases separating them. Germline loops: CDR1 SGHAT, CDR2 FQDESV (reference sequence). The CDR3 nucleotides read TGTGCCAGCAGCCCAAAAGTAATAAGGACGGCGGGCGGGACCTACGAGCAGTACTTC. Translating it yields CASSPKVIRTAGGTYEQYF.

Only a few counts were recorded for this clonotype. CDR3 bases: TGTGCCAGCAGTCCAAGCGGGTTTTCCTACAATGAGCAGTTCTTC. Protein sequence: CASSPSGFSYNEQFF. V gene TRBV12-3 or TRBV12-4 combines with J gene TRBJ2-1; D might be TRBD2 (6 bases). The V end was cut by 5 bases, the J end by 1 base, with 12 bases between. The CDR3 length is 15 residues.

This clonotype has only a few counts. The V and J genes are TRBV6-1 and TRBJ2-1; 8 bases align to TRBD2. The CDR3 covers 14 residues. CDR1 and CDR2 (germline): MNHNS, SASEGT. The V segment lost 6 bases and the J segment 4 bases; nucleotides outside the gene matches: 5. This chain's CDR3 is CASSPGLEYNEQFF. CDR3 coding DNA: TGTGCCAGCAGCCCGGGACTAGAGTACAATGAGCAGTTCTTC.

The table lists this clonotype with many counts. At one boundary the junction diverges from the germline segment, which might be a read error. The rearrangement joins TRBV27 to TRBJ1-5, with a weak D call TRBD1 (5 bases). CDR3 length equals 14 residues. Germline values: CDR1 MNHEY, CDR2 SMNVEV (reference sequence). The CDR3 sequence is CASSLAGSNQPQHF. The CDR3 DNA is TGCGCCAGCAGCCTGGCAGGGAGCAATCAGCCCCAGCATTTT.

There are a few counts of this clonotype. V and J are TRBV27 and TRBJ2-6; D gene unclear. Trimming removed 3 bases at V and 4 bases at J, with 4 bases between. The CDR3 contains 13 residues. The germline gives CDR1 MNHEY, CDR2 SMNVEV (reference sequence). This CDR3 is CASSLEGANVLTF. CDR3 DNA: TGTGCCAGCAGTTTGGAGGGGGCCAACGTCCTGACTTTC.

This clonotype was counted a few times. CDR3 loop: CASSVSGGLVQETQYF. The DNA of the CDR3 is TGTGCCAGCAGCGTTAGCGGGGGGCTCGTCCAAGAGACCCAGTACTTC. The chain is built from TRBV13 and TRBJ2-5; 10 positions match TRBD2. In germline, CDR1 is PRHDT, CDR2 FYEKMQ (reference sequence). The CDR3 runs to 16 residues. V trimming: 5 bases; J trimming: 1 base; junction bases outside the gene matches: 7.

The V gene is TRBV5-1, the J gene TRBJ1-1; D gene unclear. Germline CDR1 reads SGHRS; CDR2 reads YFSETQ. V was cut by 4 bases and J by 9 bases, with 22 bases left in between. The CDR3 covers 15 residues. CDR3 DNA: TGCGCCAGCAGCCCCGGGTGGAAGAGAGTTTTTAAAGCTTTCTTT. Its protein product is CASSPGWKRVFKAFF.

In its sample, this clonotype was seen a few times. V usage is TRBV10-3 and J usage is TRBJ2-1; 9 bases fit TRBD1. The CDR3 is made up of 16 amino acids. V shed 2 bases, J shed 2 bases, and the junction held 4 bases outside the gene matches. The germline CDR1 and CDR2 sequences are ENHRY and SYGVKD. CDR3 nucleotide sequence: TGTGCCATCAGTGAGACGGGACAGGGAACCTACAATGAGCAGTTCTTC. It specifies CAISETGQGTYNEQFF.